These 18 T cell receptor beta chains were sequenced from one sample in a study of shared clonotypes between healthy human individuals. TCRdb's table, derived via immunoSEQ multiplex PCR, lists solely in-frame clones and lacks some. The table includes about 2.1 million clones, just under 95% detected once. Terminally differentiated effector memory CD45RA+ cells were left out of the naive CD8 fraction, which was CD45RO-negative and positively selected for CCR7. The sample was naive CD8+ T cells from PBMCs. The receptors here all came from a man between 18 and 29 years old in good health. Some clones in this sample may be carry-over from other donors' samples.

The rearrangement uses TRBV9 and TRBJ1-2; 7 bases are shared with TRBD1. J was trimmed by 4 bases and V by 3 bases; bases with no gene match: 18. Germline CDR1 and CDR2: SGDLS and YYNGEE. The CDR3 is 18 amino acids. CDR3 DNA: TGTGCCAGCAGCGCAAACCCTTCCGGGACAGCTCTGAGCTATGGCTACACCTTC. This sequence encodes CASSANPSGTALSYGYTF.

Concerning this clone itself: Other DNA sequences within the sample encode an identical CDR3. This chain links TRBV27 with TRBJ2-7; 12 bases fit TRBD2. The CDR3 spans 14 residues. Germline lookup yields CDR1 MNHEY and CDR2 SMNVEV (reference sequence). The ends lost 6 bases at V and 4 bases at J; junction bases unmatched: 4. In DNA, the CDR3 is TGTGCCAGCAGACTAGCGGGAGGTTCGTACGAGCAGTACTTC. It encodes CASRLAGGSYEQYF.

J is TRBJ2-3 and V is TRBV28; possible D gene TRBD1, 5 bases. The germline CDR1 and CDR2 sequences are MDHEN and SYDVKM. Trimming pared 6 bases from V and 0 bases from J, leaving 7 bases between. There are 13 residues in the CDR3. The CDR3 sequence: CASRRQSTDTQYF. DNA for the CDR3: TGTGCCAGCAGAAGACAGAGCACAGATACGCAGTATTTT.

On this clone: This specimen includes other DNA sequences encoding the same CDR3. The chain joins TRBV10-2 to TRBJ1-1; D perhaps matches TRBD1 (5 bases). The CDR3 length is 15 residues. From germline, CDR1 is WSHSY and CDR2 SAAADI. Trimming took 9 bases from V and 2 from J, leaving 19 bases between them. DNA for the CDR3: TGCGCCAGTTTTGATAGGGACGGAGCCAACACTGAAGCTTTCTTT. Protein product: CASFDRDGANTEAFF.

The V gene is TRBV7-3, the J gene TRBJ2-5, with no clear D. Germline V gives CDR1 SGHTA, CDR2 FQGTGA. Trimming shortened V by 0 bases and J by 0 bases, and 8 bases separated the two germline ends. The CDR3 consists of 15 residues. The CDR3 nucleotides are TGTGCCAGCAGCTTAACGTCGGAGAACCAAGAGACCCAGTACTTC. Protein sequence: CASSLTSENQETQYF.

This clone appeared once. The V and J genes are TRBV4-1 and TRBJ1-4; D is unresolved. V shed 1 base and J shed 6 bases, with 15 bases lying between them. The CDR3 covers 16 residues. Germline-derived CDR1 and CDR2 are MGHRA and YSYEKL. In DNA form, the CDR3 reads TGCGCCAGCAGCCAAGTGTCGGAGGGCCTGGATGAAAAACTGTTTTTT. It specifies CASSQVSEGLDEKLFF.

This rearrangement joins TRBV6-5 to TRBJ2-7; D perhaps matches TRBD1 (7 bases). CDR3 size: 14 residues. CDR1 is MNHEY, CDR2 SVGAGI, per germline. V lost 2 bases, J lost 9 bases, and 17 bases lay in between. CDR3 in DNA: TGTGCCAGCAGTTACCGCGGGACAGTGCTTGTGCAGTACTTC. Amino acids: CASSYRGTVLVQYF.

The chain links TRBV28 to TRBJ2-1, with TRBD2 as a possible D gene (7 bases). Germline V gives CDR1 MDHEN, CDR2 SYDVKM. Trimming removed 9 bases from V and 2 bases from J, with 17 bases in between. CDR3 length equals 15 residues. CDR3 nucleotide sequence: TGTGCCAGTCCACTAGGGGGGGGGCCCTACAATGAGCAGTTCTTC. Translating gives CASPLGGGPYNEQFF.

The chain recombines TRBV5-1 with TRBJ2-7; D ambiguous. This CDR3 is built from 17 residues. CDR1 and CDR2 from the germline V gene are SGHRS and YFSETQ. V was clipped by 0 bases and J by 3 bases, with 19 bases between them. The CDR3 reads CASSLDPPAQFFYEQYF. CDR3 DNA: TGCGCCAGCAGCTTGGACCCCCCTGCACAGTTTTTCTACGAGCAGTACTTC.

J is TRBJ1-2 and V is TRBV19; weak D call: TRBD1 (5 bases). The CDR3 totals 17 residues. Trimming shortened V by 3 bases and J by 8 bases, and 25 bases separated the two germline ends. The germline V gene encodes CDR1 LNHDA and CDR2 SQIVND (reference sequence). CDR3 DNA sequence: TGTGCCAGTAGTATCGCCCGTGACCGGGACGCCGGGTGGGGCTACACCTTC. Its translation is CASSIARDRDAGWGYTF.

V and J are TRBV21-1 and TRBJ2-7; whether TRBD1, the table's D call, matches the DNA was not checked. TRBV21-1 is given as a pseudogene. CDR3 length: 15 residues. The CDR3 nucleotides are TGTGCCAGCAGCAAAGTCCGGACAGGGACCTACGAGCAGTACTTC. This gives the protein CASSKVRTGTYEQYF.

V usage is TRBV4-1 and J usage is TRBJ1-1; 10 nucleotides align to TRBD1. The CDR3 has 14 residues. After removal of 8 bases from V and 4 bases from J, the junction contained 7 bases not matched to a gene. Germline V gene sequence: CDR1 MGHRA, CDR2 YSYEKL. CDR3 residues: CASGDRGRSTEAFF. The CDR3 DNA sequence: TGCGCCAGCGGAGACAGGGGGCGGTCCACTGAAGCTTTCTTT.

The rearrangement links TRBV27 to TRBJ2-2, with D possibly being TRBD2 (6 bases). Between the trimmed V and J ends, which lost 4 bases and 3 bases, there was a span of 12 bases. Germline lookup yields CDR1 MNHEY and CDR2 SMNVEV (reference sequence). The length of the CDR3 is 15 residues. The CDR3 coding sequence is TGTGCCAGCAGTTGGCTTCCGGGGGACACCGGGGAGCTGTTTTTT. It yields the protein CASSWLPGDTGELFF.

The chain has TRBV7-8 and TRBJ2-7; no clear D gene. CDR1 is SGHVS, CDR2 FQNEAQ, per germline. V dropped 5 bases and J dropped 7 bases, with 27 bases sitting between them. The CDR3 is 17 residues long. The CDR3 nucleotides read TGTGCCAGCAGCCCCCTAAGGCAGAGGTATTTAGTAACAGAGCAGTACTTC. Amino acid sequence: CASSPLRQRYLVTEQYF. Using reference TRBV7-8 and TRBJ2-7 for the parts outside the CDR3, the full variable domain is GAGVSQSPRYKVAKRGQDVALRCDPISGHVSLFWYQQALGQGPEFLTYFQNEAQLDKSGLPSDRFFAERPEGSVSTLKIQRTQQEDSAVYLCASSPLRQRYLVTEQYFGPGTRLTVT.

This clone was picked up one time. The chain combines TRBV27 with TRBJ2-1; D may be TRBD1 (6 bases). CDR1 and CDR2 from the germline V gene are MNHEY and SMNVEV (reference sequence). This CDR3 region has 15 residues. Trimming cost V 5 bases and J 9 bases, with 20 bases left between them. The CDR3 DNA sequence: TGTGCCAGCAGTCCCCTAACCGGGACAAACCTTGAGCAGTTCTTC. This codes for CASSPLTGTNLEQFF.

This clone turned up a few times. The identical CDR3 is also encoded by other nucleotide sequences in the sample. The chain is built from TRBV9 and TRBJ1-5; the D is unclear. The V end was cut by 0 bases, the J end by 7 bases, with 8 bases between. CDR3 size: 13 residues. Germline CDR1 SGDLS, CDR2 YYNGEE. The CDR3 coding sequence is TGTGCCAGCAGCGTAGTCGGGAACCAGCCCCAGCATTTT. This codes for CASSVVGNQPQHF.

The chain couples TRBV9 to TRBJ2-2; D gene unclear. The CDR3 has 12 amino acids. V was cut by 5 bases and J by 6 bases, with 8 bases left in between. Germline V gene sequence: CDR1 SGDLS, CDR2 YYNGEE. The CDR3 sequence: CASRSSAGELFF. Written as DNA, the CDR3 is TGTGCCAGCAGAAGTTCGGCCGGGGAGCTGTTTTTT.

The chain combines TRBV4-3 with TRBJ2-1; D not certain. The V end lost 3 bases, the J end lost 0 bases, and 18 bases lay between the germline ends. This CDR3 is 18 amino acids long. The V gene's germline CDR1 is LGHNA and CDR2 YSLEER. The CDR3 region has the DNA TGCGCCAGCAGCCAGGACGCTGGACCGACCGACTCCTACAATGAGCAGTTCTTC. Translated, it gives CASSQDAGPTDSYNEQFF.